This T cell receptor (beta chain) was identified in a study of blood T cell repertoires in COVID-19. The overall study: COVID-19 samples from acute and convalescent phases originated in the United States, Italy and Spain. The analysed material was cDNA or gDNA that came from T cells, B-cell-depleted T cells, or PBMCs.

This CDR3 is built from 16 residues. Trimming removed 4 bases from V and 3 bases from J, with 16 bases in between. Germline V gene data show CDR1 as SGHTA and CDR2 as FQGNSA. How the authors handled the data: Reference gene primer amplification yielded estimated nucleated cell counts. Some clones are missing from TCRdb's copy, which holds only in-frame ones; the method was immunoSEQ multiplex PCR. That table is the source of V, J and clone size, and D and trimming were worked out from the DNA. The sample holds 300,000 to 400,000 clones, under 95% seen once. Sequenced sample: peripheral blood. V and J are TRBV7-2 and TRBJ1-5; weak D call: TRBD1 (6 bases). The sequence derives from a woman between 18 and 30 years old who had recovered from COVID-19. Here the CDR3 reads CASSSVPGHLNQPQHF. CDR3 in DNA: TGTGCCAGCAGCTCGGTTCCGGGACACCTCAATCAGCCCCAGCATTTT.